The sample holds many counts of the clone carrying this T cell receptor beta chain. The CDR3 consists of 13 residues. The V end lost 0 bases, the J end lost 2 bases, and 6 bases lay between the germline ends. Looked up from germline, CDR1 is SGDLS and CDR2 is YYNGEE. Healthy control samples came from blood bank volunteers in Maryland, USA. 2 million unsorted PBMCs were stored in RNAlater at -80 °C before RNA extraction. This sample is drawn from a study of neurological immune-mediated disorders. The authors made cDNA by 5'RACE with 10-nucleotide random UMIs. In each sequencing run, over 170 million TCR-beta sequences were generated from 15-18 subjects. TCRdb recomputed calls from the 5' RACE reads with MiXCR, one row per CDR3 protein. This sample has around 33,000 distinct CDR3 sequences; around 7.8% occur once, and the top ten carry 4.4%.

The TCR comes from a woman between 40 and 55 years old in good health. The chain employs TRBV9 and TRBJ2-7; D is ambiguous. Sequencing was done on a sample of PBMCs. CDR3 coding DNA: TGTGCCAGCAGCGTAGGGCAGACCTACGAGCAGTACTTC. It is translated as CASSVGQTYEQYF.